Described below is a single T cell receptor (beta chain) sequence and its context. Its antigen is undetermined. V was clipped by 6 bases and J by 10 bases; unmatched bases: 10. Germline loops: CDR1 MNHNS, CDR2 SASEGT. The CDR3 is 13 residues long. Profiled with immunoSEQ multiplex PCR; TCRdb holds only in-frame clones, not every one. In the table there are about 110,000 clones, 85% to 95% of which are singletons. This sample stems from a study of OX40 agonist ivuxolimab in advanced cancers. Looking at the study overall: The study reported partial responses in three patients: one hepatocellular carcinoma, two cutaneous melanoma. Study results and limitations: On average, CD8+ T cells showed a greater number of expanded clones than CD4+.

The receptor was derived from an adult with an advanced solid tumor such as melanoma, head and neck, liver or kidney cancer. V usage is TRBV6-1 and J usage is TRBJ2-3, with 7 bases aligning to TRBD2. The sequenced sample was CD4+ or CD8+ T cells sorted from blood, obtained in a trial of the OX40 agonist ivuxolimab. CDR3: CASSVTGGIPQYF. In nucleotides, the CDR3 is TGTGCCAGCAGCGTAACGGGGGGAATCCCGCAGTATTTT.